This T cell receptor beta chain was identified during a study of blood T cell repertoires in COVID-19. Study background: The United States, Italy and Spain provided the acute and convalescent COVID-19 samples.

This CDR3 comprises 14 residues. CDR1 is SQVTM, CDR2 ANQGSEA, per germline. V gave up 7 bases and J gave up 5 bases; unmatched junction bases: 9. Using immunoSEQ multiplex PCR, the repertoire was profiled, and TCRdb retains in-frame clones only, with some absent. The sample yields 52,000 or so clones, roughly nine tenths seen once. This clonotype was sampled from a human donor in a cohort sampled during active COVID-19. Sequencing used peripheral blood. The chain couples TRBV29-1 to TRBJ2-3, with 10 bases lining up with TRBD2. For the CDR3, the DNA is TGCAGCGCTATCCTAGCGGGAGCATTAGATACGCAGTATTTT. This encodes CSAILAGALDTQYF.